This T cell receptor (beta chain) was retrieved from a study of shared clonotypes between healthy human individuals (dated by TCRdb to the early 2020s). Background for the entire study: The cohort included a few men and a couple of women between 18 and 49 years of age. Per donor, three plates each were used for CD4 naive and CD4 memory, two for CD8 naive, and one for CD8 memory. The study deeply sequenced blood TCR repertoires of 5 or 6 healthy adults to estimate repertoire size and the extent of clonotype sharing between individuals. To increase sequencing depth and limit assay-specific biases, different laboratories used diverse techniques to prepare libraries and sequence TCR repertoires. Each donor's leukapheresis produced roughly between about 0.8 and 10 billion PBMCs.

With regard to this clone: No antigen is known for it. It has no much larger one-base neighbor in the sample; base qualities were not kept.

Donors were healthy HIV-negative adults with no recently reported acute infections or vaccinations. Only Caucasian adults living in Nashville, Tennessee, USA were represented among the donors. CD4+ T cells were enriched through magnetic negative selection, after which naive cells were positively selected on CD45RA and the remaining negative fraction served as the memory subset. After blood collection by leukapheresis, PBMCs were isolated using Ficoll-Histopaque density gradient centrifugation and then cryopreserved in the vapor phase of liquid nitrogen. Analytical flow cytometry was used to check the purity and quantity of every magnetically sorted T cell population. From each sorted fraction, genomic DNA was isolated and quantified by UV absorbance on a Nanodrop 2000c. From its cysteine to its phenylalanine, the CDR3 spans 13 amino acids. Only the CDR3 part of the read is kept: 39 bases, read in frame from the first base. V and J lose 2 bases and 6 bases, and a span of 11 bases separates them. CDR1 and CDR2, per the germline V gene (reference sequence), are GTSNPN and SVGIG.

On the study overall, not on this receptor specifically: Sampling was restricted to blood, and TCR repertoires in tissue are likely to differ from TCR repertoires in blood. The small number of donors limited the genetic and exposure-history diversity represented. About 5% of naive CD4, around 3.6% of naive CD8, 2.3% of memory CD4, and about 0.4% of memory CD8 clonotypes were shared across several donors. Based on pairwise subsampling, the degree of clonotype sharing among donors was expected to be affected by sequencing depth. Naive subsets generally had larger estimated clonotype richness than memory subsets. Even with the large sequencing depth, rarefaction of the sorted-subset datasets indicated that sequencing was incomplete. Compared with non-shared clonotypes, the clonotypes found in all four sorted-subset donors had higher generation probabilities.

TCR CDR3 regions were amplified from genomic DNA by multiplex PCR using the deep immunoSEQ assay. Extracted genomic DNA from each cell subset was spread evenly across all wells of several immunoSEQ 96-well plates, with each plate serving as a replicate. Each replicate PCR for sorted subsets received approximately 200 ng genomic DNA, equal to about 30,000 T cell genomes. The purified libraries were quantified using a Qubit 3.0 fluorometer, sized with a Bioanalyzer 2100, and then quantified again using the KAPA Library Quantification kit. A separate single-read 150-cycle Illumina NextSeq 550 flow cell was used to sequence each immunoSEQ 96-well plate. In the authors' own workflow: Because only junctional sequences without quality scores were contained in the immunoSEQ output, filtering matching that applied to full-length reads could not be performed. Sequences were annotated with PyIR, a Python wrapper for IgBLAST v1.9, and V/J genes and CDR3 were assigned using IMGT germline references. Reads were removed for weak V/J assignments (E-value above 1e-6), missing CDR3, stop codons, out-of-frame junctions, or ambiguous translated residues. V3J clonotypes were defined by identical inferred V gene, J gene, and CDR3 amino acid sequence. To compute the percentage overlap between repertoires, the number of shared unique clonotypes was divided by the size of the smaller repertoire. Richness of each repertoire was evaluated using RTK rarefaction, the Chao1 estimator, and Recon v2.1 estimates of unobserved clonotypes. Generation probabilities were computed with OLGA for all TCRbeta clonotypes obtained by the gDNA method from several donors. What TCRdb holds here is the immuneACCESS table cut down to in-frame rearrangements. Part of the clones is not present; checked against another copy, under half of the missing clones reflect an unresolved V gene, and the others are unexplained. V and J calls plus clone size are reproduced from that table; the DNA served to infer D and trimming. This sample comprises 900,000 to 1,200,000 clones, roughly 74% of them detected only once. The ten largest clones represent roughly 0.62% of the sample.

Recombination joined TRBV30 with TRBJ1-5, with no reliable assignment of the D segment. This TCR came from a man younger than 35 in good health. Some clones in this sample may be carry-over from other donors' samples. What was sequenced was memory CD4+ T cells from PBMCs. The meaning of the sample's cell subset or site label: CD45RA-negative fraction. The CDR3 region reads CAWSPGDRQPQHF. The nucleotides are TGTGCCTGGAGTCCCGGGGATCGTCAGCCCCAGCATTTT.